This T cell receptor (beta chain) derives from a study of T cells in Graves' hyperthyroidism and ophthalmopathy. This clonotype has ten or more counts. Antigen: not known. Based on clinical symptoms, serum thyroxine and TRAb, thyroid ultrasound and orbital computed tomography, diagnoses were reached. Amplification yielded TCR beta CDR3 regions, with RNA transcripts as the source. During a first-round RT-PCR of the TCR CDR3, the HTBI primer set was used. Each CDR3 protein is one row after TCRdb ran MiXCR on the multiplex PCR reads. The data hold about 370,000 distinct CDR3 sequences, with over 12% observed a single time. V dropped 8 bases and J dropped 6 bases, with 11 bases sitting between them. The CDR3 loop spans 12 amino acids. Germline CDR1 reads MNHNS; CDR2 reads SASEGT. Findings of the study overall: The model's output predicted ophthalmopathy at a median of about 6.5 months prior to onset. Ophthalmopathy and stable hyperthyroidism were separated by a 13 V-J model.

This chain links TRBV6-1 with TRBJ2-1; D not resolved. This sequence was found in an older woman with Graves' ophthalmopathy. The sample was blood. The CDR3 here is CASEATPNEQFF. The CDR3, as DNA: TGTGCCAGCGAGGCCACCCCCAATGAGCAGTTCTTC.